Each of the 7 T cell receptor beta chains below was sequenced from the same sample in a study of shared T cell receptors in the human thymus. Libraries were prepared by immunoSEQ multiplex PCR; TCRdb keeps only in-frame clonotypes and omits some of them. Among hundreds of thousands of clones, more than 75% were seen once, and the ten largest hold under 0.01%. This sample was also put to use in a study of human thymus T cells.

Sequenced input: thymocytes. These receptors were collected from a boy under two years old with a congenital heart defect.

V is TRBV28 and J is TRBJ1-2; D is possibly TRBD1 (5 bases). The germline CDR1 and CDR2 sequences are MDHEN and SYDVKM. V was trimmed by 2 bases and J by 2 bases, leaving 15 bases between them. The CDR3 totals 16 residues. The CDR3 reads CASSLARAGVNYGYTF. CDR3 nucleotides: TGTGCCAGCAGTTTAGCCAGGGCGGGGGTGAACTATGGCTACACCTTC.

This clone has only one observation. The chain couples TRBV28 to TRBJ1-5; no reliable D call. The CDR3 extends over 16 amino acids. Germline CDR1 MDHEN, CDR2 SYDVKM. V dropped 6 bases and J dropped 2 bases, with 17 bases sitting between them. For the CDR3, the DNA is TGTGCCAGCAGGGCCTCTCGACCGAGGGGCAATCAGCCCCAGCATTTT. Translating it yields CASRASRPRGNQPQHF.

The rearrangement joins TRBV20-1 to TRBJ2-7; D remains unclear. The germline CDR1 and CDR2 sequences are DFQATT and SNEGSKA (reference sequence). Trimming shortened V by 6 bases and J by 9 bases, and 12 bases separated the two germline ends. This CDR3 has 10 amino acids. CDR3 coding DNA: TGCAGTGCACCTTCCCCCGGGCAGTACTTC. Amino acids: CSAPSPGQYF.

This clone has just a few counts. The CDR3 sequence: CASSNGPEYEQYF. In DNA, the CDR3 is TGTGCCAGTAGTAATGGGCCGGAATACGAGCAGTACTTC. The rearrangement joins TRBV19 to TRBJ2-7; no clear D gene. This CDR3 region has 13 residues. Germline CDR1 reads LNHDA; CDR2 reads SQIVND (reference sequence). V was shortened by 4 bases and J by 4 bases, with 11 bases between the two germline ends.

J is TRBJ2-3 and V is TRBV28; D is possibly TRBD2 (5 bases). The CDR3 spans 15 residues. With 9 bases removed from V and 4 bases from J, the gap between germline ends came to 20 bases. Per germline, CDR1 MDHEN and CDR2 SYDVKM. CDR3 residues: CASAHRRRGPDTQYF. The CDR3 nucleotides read TGTGCCAGTGCACACCGGAGGAGAGGCCCAGATACGCAGTATTTT.

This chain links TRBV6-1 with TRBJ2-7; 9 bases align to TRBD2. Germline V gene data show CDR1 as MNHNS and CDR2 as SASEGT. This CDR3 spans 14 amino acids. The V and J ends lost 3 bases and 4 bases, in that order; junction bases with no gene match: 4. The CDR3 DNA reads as TGTGCCAGCAGTGAGGGTAGCGGGAGTTACGAGCAGTACTTC. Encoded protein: CASSEGSGSYEQYF.

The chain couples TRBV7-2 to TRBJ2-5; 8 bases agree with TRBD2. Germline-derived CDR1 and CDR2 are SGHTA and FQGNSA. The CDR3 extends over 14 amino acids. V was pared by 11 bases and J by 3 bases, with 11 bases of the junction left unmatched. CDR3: CAPGRRLAKETQYF. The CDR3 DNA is TGTGCCCCCGGTAGGAGACTAGCGAAAGAGACCCAGTACTTC.